The 5 T cell receptor beta chains reported below all come from one sample, sequenced in a study of T cell clonotyping in hematopoietic cell transplantation. Sequenced by immunoSEQ multiplex PCR; TCRdb stores in-frame clones only, minus some. The repertoire holds 9,500 to 11,000 clones, with roughly three quarters as singletons. The input for sequencing was PBMCs, taken 30 days after allogeneic stem cell transplant. All receptors derive from a female patient in her 40s who had an allogeneic stem cell transplant from a related donor, so T cells may come from the graft donor. Some clones in this sample may be carry-over from other donors' samples.

In this sample, this clone turned up once. J is TRBJ2-7 and V is TRBV6-1, with TRBD1 matching over 8 bases. The V segment lost 7 bases and the J segment 7 bases; nucleotides outside the gene matches: 15. CDR1 is MNHNS and CDR2 is SASEGT in the germline V gene. This CDR3 is 15 amino acids long. This CDR3 reads CASIAPGQAKGEQYF. The CDR3 DNA follows: TGTGCCAGCATCGCCCCGGGACAGGCTAAAGGAGAGCAGTACTTC.

The chain joins TRBV6-5 to TRBJ1-2; TRBD1 might be the D (6 bases). Germline CDR1 and CDR2: MNHEY and SVGAGI. The CDR3 spans 13 residues. With 2 bases removed from V and 8 bases from J, the gap between germline ends came to 12 bases. The CDR3 region is CASSYGGQGGYTF. As DNA, the CDR3 is TGTGCCAGCAGTTACGGGGGGCAAGGGGGCTACACCTTC.

The genes are TRBV7-2 and TRBJ2-3; the match to TRBD2 covers 8 bases. The CDR3 totals 17 residues. After removal of 3 bases from V and 4 bases from J, the junction contained 12 bases not matched to a gene. Germline V gene sequence: CDR1 SGHTA, CDR2 FQGNSA. The CDR3 DNA reads TGTGCCAGCAGCTTTCCTCGTGGGCGGGAGGTGCCAGATACGCAGTATTTT. Amino acid sequence: CASSFPRGREVPDTQYF.

This chain uses TRBV30 with TRBJ1-2, with 9 bases matching TRBD1. The V gene end was trimmed by 5 bases and the J gene end by 2 bases; junction bases not matched to a gene: 6. CDR1 GTSNPN and CDR2 SVGIG come from the germline V gene (reference sequence). This CDR3 region has 14 residues. DNA of the CDR3: TGTGCCTGGCACTTGGACAGGGGAAACTATGGCTACACCTTC. It is translated as CAWHLDRGNYGYTF.

This clone was seen once. The chain carries TRBV5-1 and TRBJ2-7; D call uncertain. The CDR3 is 13 amino acids. V lost 3 bases, J lost 3 bases, and 10 bases lay in between. The germline V gene has CDR1 SGHRS and CDR2 YFSETQ. The CDR3 region is CASSSTPFYEQYF. The DNA for the CDR3 is TGCGCCAGCAGCTCCACGCCATTCTACGAGCAGTACTTC.